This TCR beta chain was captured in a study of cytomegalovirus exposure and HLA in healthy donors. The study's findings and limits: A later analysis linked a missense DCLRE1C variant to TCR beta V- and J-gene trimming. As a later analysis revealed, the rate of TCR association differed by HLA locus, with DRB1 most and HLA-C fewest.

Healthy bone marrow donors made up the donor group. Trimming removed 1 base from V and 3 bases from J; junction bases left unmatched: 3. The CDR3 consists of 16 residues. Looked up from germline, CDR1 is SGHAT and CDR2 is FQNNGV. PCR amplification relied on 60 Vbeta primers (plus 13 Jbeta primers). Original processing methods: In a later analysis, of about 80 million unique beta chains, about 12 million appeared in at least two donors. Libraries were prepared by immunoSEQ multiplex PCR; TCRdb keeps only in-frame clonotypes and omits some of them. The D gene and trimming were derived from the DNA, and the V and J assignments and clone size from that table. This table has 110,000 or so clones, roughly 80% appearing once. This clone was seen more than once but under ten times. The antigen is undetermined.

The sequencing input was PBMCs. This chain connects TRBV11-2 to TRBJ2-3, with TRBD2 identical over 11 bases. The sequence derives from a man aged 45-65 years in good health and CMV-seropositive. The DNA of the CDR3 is TGTGCCAGCAGCTTAGGGGGACTAGCGGAGACAGATACGCAGTATTTT. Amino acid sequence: CASSLGGLAETDTQYF.